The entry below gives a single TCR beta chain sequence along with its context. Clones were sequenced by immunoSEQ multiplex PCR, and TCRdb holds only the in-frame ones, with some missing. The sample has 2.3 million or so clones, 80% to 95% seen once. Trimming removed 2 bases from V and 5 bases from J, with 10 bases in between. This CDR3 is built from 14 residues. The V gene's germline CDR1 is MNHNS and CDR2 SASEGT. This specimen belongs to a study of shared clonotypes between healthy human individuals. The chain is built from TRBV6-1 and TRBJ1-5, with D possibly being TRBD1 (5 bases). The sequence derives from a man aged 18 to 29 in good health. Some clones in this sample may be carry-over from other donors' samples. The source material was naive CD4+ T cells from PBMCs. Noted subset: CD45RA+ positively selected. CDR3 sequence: CASSERGWDQPQHF. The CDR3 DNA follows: TGTGCCAGCAGTGAACGGGGGTGGGATCAGCCCCAGCATTTT.